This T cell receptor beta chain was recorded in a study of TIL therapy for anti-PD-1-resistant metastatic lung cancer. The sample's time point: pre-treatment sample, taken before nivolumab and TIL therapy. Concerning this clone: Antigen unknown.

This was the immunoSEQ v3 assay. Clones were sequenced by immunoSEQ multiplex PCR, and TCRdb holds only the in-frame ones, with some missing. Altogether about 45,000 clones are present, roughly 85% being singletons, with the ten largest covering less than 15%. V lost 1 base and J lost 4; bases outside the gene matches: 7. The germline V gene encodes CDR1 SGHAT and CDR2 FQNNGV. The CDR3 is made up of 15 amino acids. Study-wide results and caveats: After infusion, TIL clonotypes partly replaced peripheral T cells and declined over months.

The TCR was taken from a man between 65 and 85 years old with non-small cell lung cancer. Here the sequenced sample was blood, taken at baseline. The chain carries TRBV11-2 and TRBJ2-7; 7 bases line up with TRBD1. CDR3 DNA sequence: TGTGCCAGCAGCTTAGTTCCCGGGACAGCATACGAGCAGTACTTC. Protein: CASSLVPGTAYEQYF.